Given below is one T cell receptor (beta chain) in context. What it binds is unknown. This sample was included in a study of beta chain features in type 1 diabetes. The study, taken as a whole, reports: Significant though moderate, a shortening of TCRB CDR3s appeared in all four CD4+ subsets of Type 1 diabetes patients.

Of the isolated RNA, all was reverse transcribed, and so the sequenced material was expressed TCRB transcripts. Repertoires were generated with immunoSEQ multiplex PCR, while TCRdb's copy carries only in-frame clones and drops some. This repertoire shows some 170,000 clones, 63% found once; its top ten account for about 0.1%. J lost 6 bases, V lost 1 base, and 6 bases had no gene match. This CDR3 has 15 residues. Germline CDR1 SEHNR, CDR2 FQNEAQ (reference sequence). This chain uses TRBV7-9 with TRBJ1-5, with 7 bases identical to TRBD1. This TCR derives from a man aged 25 to 40 with type 1 diabetes. Material: naive CD4+ T cells from blood. Here the CDR3 DNA reads TGTGCCAGCAGCTTAGGGGACAGTCCCGCTCAGCCCCAGCATTTT. Amino acids: CASSLGDSPAQPQHF.